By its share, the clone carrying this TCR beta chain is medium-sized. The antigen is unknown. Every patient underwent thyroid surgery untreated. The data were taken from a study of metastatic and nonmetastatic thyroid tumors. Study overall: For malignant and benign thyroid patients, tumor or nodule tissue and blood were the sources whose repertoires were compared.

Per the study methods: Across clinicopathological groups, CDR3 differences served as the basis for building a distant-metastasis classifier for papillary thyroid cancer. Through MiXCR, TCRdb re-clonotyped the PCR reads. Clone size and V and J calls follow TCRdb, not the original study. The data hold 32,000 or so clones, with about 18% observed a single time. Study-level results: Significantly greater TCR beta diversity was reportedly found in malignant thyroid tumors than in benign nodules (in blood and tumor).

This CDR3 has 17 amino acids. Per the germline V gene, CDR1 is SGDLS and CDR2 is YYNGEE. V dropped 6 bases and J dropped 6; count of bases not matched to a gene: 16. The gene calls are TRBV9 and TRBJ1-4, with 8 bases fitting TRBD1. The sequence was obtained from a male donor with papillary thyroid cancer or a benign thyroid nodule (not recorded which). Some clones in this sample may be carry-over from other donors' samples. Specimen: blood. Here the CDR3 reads CASTVSVGGQAHEKLFF. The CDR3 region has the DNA TGTGCCAGCACCGTCTCAGTCGGGGGACAGGCCCATGAAAAACTGTTTTTT. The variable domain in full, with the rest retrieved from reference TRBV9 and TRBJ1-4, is DSGVTQTPKHLITATGQRVTLRCSPRSGDLSVYWYQQSLDQGLQFLIQYYNGEERAKGNILERFSAQQFPDLHSELNLSSLELGDSALYFCASTVSVGGQAHEKLFFGSGTQLSVL.